The rows below give T cell receptor beta chains drawn from one sample of a study of CD8+ T cells in alopecia areata. Data came from immunoSEQ multiplex PCR; TCRdb stores just in-frame clones and leaves some out. Of about 280,000 clones listed, 58% are singletons. The specimen comprised CD4+ T cells sorted from blood, sampled at week 24, from a patient treated with tofacitinib. These receptor sequences come from a human donor with alopecia areata. The CDR3 runs from the conserved cysteine through the conserved F or W. A D gene is named only where the DNA matches it firmly. The listing skips clone size in some rows; elsewhere it reads once, few, many or a size class.

J,D,V,size,DNA,CDR3
TRBJ1-6,TRBD1,TRBV5-1,-,TGCGCCAGCGGGACAGGGCGTCGCTATAATTCACCCCTCCACTTT,CASGTGRRYNSPLHF
TRBJ1-3,-,TRBV6-6,-,TGTGCCAGCAGTTTTACCCAGGGAACTGGAAACACCATATATTTT,CASSFTQGTGNTIYF
TRBJ2-5,-,TRBV6-1,-,TGTGCCAGCAGTGAAGCCGGCGTTCAGACCCAGTACTTC,CASSEAGVQTQYF
TRBJ2-1,-,TRBV29-1,-,TGCAGCGTTGAAACAAGCCAGACAGGCATATACAATGAGCAGTTCTTC,CSVETSQTGIYNEQFF
TRBJ2-2,-,TRBV7-2,-,TGTGCCAGCAGCTTACTGGGGGGGCAGGCGGCCGGGGAGCTGTTTTTT,CASSLLGGQAAGELFF
TRBJ2-5,TRBD2,TRBV30,-,TGTGCCTGGACGAGCGGGGGGGGTCTGCAGACCCAGTACTTC,CAWTSGGGLQTQYF
TRBJ2-7,TRBD2,TRBV5-1,-,TGCGCCAGCAGTCCTAGCGGGGTCCGCAACTACGAGCAGTACTTC,CASSPSGVRNYEQYF
TRBJ2-6,-,TRBV7-7,-,TGTGCTAGCAGCTTAGCCGGGGCTGGGGCCAACGTCCTGACTTTC,CASSLAGAGANVLTF
TRBJ2-7,-,TRBV15,-,TGTGCCACCAGTCTAAAAGGGGACGCGCTCTACGAGCAGTACTTC,CATSLKGDALYEQYF
TRBJ1-2,-,TRBV5-1,-,TGCGCCAGCAGCTTTCTTCAGGGGAACTATGGCTACACCTTC,CASSFLQGNYGYTF
TRBJ1-1,TRBD1,TRBV5-1,-,TGCGCCAGCAGCTTGGCCGGAGGGGGCTTCGTAACTGAAGCTTTCTTT,CASSLAGGGFVTEAFF
TRBJ2-5,TRBD1,TRBV30,-,TGTGCCTGGATGAAACCGACAGGGCGGAGGGAGACCCAGTACTTC,CAWMKPTGRRETQYF
TRBJ2-5,-,TRBV29-1,few,TGCAGCGTTGGGGGGACGGAAGAGACCCAGTACTTC,CSVGGTEETQYF
TRBJ2-6,-,TRBV29-1,few,TGCAGCGTTGGCGGATTGGGGCAGGGAAGCTCTGGGGCCAACGTCCTGACTTTC,CSVGGLGQGSSGANVLTF
TRBJ2-2,-,TRBV29-1,-,TGCAGCGGTCGGAGTCTAGCCGGGGAGCTGTTTTTT,CSGRSLAGELFF
TRBJ1-2,-,TRBV29-1,-,TGCAGCGTTGAAGAAGCTGGCTACACCTTC,CSVEEAGYTF
TRBJ2-3,-,TRBV30,-,TGTGCCCGGAGTGCCCTGAGTACAGATACGCAGTATTTT,CARSALSTDTQYF
TRBJ1-1,TRBD1,TRBV5-4,-,TGTGCCAGCAGCTCCGGACAGGCCACTGAAGCTTTCTTT,CASSSGQATEAFF
TRBJ2-7,TRBD2,TRBV9,few,TGTGCCAGCAGCTTACTAGCGGGGACTTCCTACGAGCAGTACTTC,CASSLLAGTSYEQYF
TRBJ2-3,-,TRBV7-2,-,TGTGCCAGCAGTCTTGGGCCTGAACTCACAGATACGCAGTATTTT,CASSLGPELTDTQYF
TRBJ2-7,TRBD2,TRBV5-1,-,TGCGCCAGCAGCCCGGGACTAGGCTCCTACGAGCAGTACTTC,CASSPGLGSYEQYF
TRBJ2-4,TRBD2,TRBV15,-,TGTGCCACCAGCAGAGATCTTTGGACTAGCGGGGGGGCCGTAAGGTACTTC,CATSRDLWTSGGAVRYF
TRBJ2-3,TRBD2,TRBV5-1,few,TGCGCCAGCAGCTCGGTGCCTAGCGGGACTTCCACAGATACGCAGTATTTT,CASSSVPSGTSTDTQYF
TRBJ2-1,-,TRBV7-3,-,TGTGCCAGCAGCTTACCCGAAGGGGGGTCAAGCTCCTACAATGAGCAGTTCTTC,CASSLPEGGSSSYNEQFF
TRBJ1-1,-,TRBV29-1,-,TGCAGCGTTGGGGGACGGTCGCTAAGTGAAGCTTTCTTT,CSVGGRSLSEAFF
TRBJ1-5,TRBD1,TRBV27,-,TGTGCCAGCAGTCCGACAGGGAGGCATCAGCCCCAGCATTTT,CASSPTGRHQPQHF
TRBJ1-2,TRBD1,TRBV4-2,-,TGTGCCAGCAGCCGGTCCGGGACAGGGTATGGCTACACCTTC,CASSRSGTGYGYTF
TRBJ1-1,-,TRBV12-5,-,TGTGCTAGTGGTTTGGTACCTGAGGGACCTGAAGCTTTCTTT,CASGLVPEGPEAFF
TRBJ1-5,TRBD1,TRBV7-2,-,TGTGCCAGCAGCTTAACAGGGGGCGCGGGCAATCAGCCCCAGCATTTT,CASSLTGGAGNQPQHF